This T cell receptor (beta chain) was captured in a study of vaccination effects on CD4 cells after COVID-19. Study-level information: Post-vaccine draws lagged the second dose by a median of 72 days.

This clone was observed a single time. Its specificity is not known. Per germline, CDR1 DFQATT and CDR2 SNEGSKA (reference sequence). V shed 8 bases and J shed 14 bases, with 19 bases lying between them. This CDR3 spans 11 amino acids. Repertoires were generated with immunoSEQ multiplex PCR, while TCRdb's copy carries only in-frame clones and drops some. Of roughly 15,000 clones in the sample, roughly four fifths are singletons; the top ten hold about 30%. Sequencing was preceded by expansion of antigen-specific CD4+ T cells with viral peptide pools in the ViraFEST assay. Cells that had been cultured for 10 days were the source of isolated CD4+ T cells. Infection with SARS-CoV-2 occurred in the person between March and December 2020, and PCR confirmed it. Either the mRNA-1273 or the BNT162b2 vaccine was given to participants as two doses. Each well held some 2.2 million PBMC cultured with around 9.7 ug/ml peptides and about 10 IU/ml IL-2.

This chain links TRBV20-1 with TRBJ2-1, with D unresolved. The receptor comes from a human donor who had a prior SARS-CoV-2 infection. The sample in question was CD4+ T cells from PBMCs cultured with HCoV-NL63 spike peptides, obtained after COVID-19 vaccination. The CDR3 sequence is CSTYKGYREFF. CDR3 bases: TGCAGTACGTACAAGGGTTATAGGGAGTTCTTC.